A single sample gave rise to the 19 T cell receptor beta chains below, sequenced in a study. TCRdb re-analysed the 5' RACE reads in MiXCR, keeping a single row per CDR3 protein. This repertoire shows thousands of distinct CDR3 sequences, around 66% found once; its top ten account for just over 4.5%. Tregs were sorted as CD4+CD25+CD127-/low cells. The sample comprised tumor-infiltrating Tregs sorted from the breast tumor. Receptor source: a female donor with breast cancer.

The gene calls are TRBV9 and TRBJ1-5; D call uncertain. V was cut by 0 bases and J by 2 bases, with 9 bases left in between. The CDR3 is 15 residues long. Germline-derived CDR1 and CDR2 are SGDLS and YYNGEE. This CDR3 reads CASSVGVGGNQPQHF. Written as DNA, the CDR3 is TGTGCCAGCAGCGTAGGTGTGGGCGGCAATCAGCCCCAGCATTTT. The full variable domain, its missing parts supplied by reference TRBV9 and TRBJ1-5, is DSGVTQTPKHLITATGQRVTLRCSPRSGDLSVYWYQQSLDQGLQFLIQYYNGEERAKGNILERFSAQQFPDLHSELNLSSLELGDSALYFCASSVGVGGNQPQHFGDGTRLSIL.

The J gene is TRBJ2-4, the V gene TRBV29-1; TRBD1 agrees at 8 bases. Germline loops: CDR1 SQVTM, CDR2 ANQGSEA. Trimming took 6 bases from V and 5 from J; bases not matched to a gene: 9. The CDR3 is 14 amino acids. In DNA form, the CDR3 reads TGCAGCGTGTACCAACCGGGACAGGAAAACATTCAGTACTTC. As protein: CSVYQPGQENIQYF.

The sample holds a few counts of this clonotype. The chain is built from TRBV5-1 and TRBJ2-2, with 7 bases fitting TRBD1. Germline CDR1 is SGHRS and CDR2 is YFSETQ. The CDR3 is 14 residues long. Trimming took 4 bases from V and 4 from J; bases not matched to a gene: 4. The CDR3 sequence is CASSGQEATGELFF. CDR3 in DNA: TGCGCCAGCAGCGGACAGGAGGCCACCGGGGAGCTGTTTTTT.

This clonotype was seen more than once but under ten times. This chain connects TRBV10-3 to TRBJ2-1; D perhaps matches TRBD2 (6 bases). The germline V and J ends were trimmed by 2 bases and 0 bases, with 14 bases remaining between them. The CDR3 sequence is 17 residues long. Looked up from germline, CDR1 is ENHRY and CDR2 is SYGVKD. In DNA form, the CDR3 reads TGTGCCATCAGTGAGGACGGAGGGGTAAGCTCCTACAATGAGCAGTTCTTC. This gives the protein CAISEDGGVSSYNEQFF.

This rearrangement joins TRBV4-2 to TRBJ1-6, with a possible D match to TRBD1 (5 bases). The CDR3 spans 16 residues. V lost 1 base and J 3 bases, leaving 10 bases between the germline ends. Germline CDR1 LGHNA, CDR2 YNFKEQ. CDR3 amino acids: CASSQAGGNYNSPLHF. CDR3 coding DNA: TGTGCCAGCAGCCAAGCTGGGGGAAACTATAATTCACCCCTCCACTTT.

The chain links TRBV18 to TRBJ1-1; D gene ambiguous. The V end was cut by 8 bases, the J end by 0 bases, with 10 bases between. The CDR3 totals 13 residues. Germline CDR1 and CDR2: KGHSH and LQKENI. The CDR3 protein is CASLQGVNTEAFF. Here the CDR3 DNA reads TGTGCCAGCCTCCAAGGAGTGAACACTGAAGCTTTCTTT.

The chain uses TRBV11-3 and TRBJ2-1; 7 positions match TRBD2. V shed 3 bases and J 9 bases; nucleotides not matched to a gene: 5. The CDR3 length is 13 residues. The V gene's germline CDR1 is SGHNT and CDR2 YENEEA. CDR3 residues: CASSFDPGGEQFF. For the CDR3, the DNA is TGTGCCAGCAGCTTTGACCCGGGAGGTGAGCAGTTCTTC.

This clonotype turned up a few times. The chain couples TRBV12-3 or TRBV12-4 to TRBJ2-5; D might be TRBD2 (6 bases). The CDR3 covers 16 residues. V lost 5 bases and J lost 0, with 16 bases in between. The CDR3 DNA follows: TGTGCCAGCAGTCCCCCCCTTAGCGGTAACCAAGAGACCCAGTACTTC. This codes for CASSPPLSGNQETQYF.

The rearrangement uses TRBV4-1 and TRBJ1-2; D unclear. CDR3 length: 14 amino acids. The germline V gene has CDR1 MGHRA and CDR2 YSYEKL. V dropped 4 bases and J dropped 8 bases, with 17 bases sitting between them. CDR3 region: CASSLEHPSGGYTF. The CDR3 DNA reads TGCGCCAGCAGCCTTGAACATCCTTCGGGGGGCTACACCTTC.

There are a few counts of this clonotype. The rearrangement joins TRBV29-1 to TRBJ2-1; 10 bases line up with TRBD2. Germline V gene data show CDR1 as SQVTM and CDR2 as ANQGSEA. The CDR3 covers 15 residues. The V gene end was trimmed by 6 bases and the J gene end by 8 bases; junction bases not matched to a gene: 13. Here the CDR3 reads CSVASGSLLGDEQFF. The DNA of the CDR3 is TGCAGCGTAGCTAGCGGGAGCCTCTTGGGGGATGAGCAGTTCTTC.

This chain connects TRBV6-1 to TRBJ1-3; D gene unclear. The CDR3 consists of 15 residues. The V end was cut by 5 bases, the J end by 0 bases, with 11 bases between. Looked up from germline, CDR1 is MNHNS and CDR2 is SASEGT. CDR3 nucleotide sequence: TGTGCCAGCAGTCCCGGAAGGATCTCTGGAAACACCATATATTTT. Encoded protein: CASSPGRISGNTIYF.

The chain combines TRBV7-2 with TRBJ1-1; D uncertain. Trimming took off 5 bases at V and 6 bases at J, with 16 bases between the two ends. The CDR3 has 14 residues. CDR1 SGHTA and CDR2 FQGNSA come from the germline V gene. The CDR3 nucleotides are TGTGCCAGCAGCCCCCCTTCTGGGTCGGCTGAAGCTTTCTTT. Translation gives CASSPPSGSAEAFF.

This clonotype was observed once. The chain uses TRBV10-3 and TRBJ2-7, with TRBD1 as a possible D gene (5 bases). CDR3 length: 14 residues. Trimming pared 0 bases from V and 2 bases from J, leaving 8 bases between. Germline lookup yields CDR1 ENHRY and CDR2 SYGVKD. The CDR3 reads CAISESQDTYEQYF. CDR3 sequence (DNA): TGTGCCATCAGTGAGTCACAGGATACCTACGAGCAGTACTTC.

This chain joins TRBV4-1 and TRBJ2-4; 14 nucleotides agree with TRBD2. Germline V lookup: CDR1 MGHRA, CDR2 YSYEKL. CDR3 size: 21 residues. J lost 2 bases, V lost 1 base, and 13 bases had no gene match. In DNA, the CDR3 is TGCGCCAGCAGCCAAGGGTTCGGGACTAGCGGGAGAGTCGGGACCAAAAACATTCAGTACTTC. This translates into CASSQGFGTSGRVGTKNIQYF.

The CDR3 sequence is CASSRPGQGINEQFF. The CDR3 DNA is TGTGCCAGCAGCCGACCGGGGCAGGGAATCAATGAGCAGTTCTTC. The V call is TRBV6-2 or TRBV6-3, the J call TRBJ2-1; D might be TRBD1 or TRBD2, each matching 5 bases. Looked up from germline, CDR1 is MNHEY and CDR2 is SVGEGT. With 6 bases removed from V and 6 bases from J, the gap between germline ends came to 18 bases. The CDR3 spans 15 residues.

The chain employs TRBV6-6 and TRBJ1-1; unclear D gene. The CDR3 extends over 15 amino acids. V shed 6 bases and J shed 2 bases, with 16 bases lying between them. The germline V gene has CDR1 MNHNY and CDR2 SVGAGI (reference sequence). The CDR3 loop is CASRDSPPGNTEAFF. The DNA for the CDR3 is TGTGCCAGCAGGGACTCACCCCCCGGAAACACTGAAGCTTTCTTT.

The V and J genes are TRBV10-3 and TRBJ1-1; TRBD1 matches at 8 bases. CDR1 is ENHRY, CDR2 SYGVKD, per germline. J lost 7 bases, V lost 4 bases, and 2 bases had no gene match. CDR3 length equals 12 residues. The CDR3 loop is CAISVGTGEAFF. Here the CDR3 DNA reads TGTGCCATCAGTGTAGGGACAGGTGAAGCTTTCTTT.

The CDR3 loop reads CASSPRGTNDEQYF. The DNA of the CDR3 is TGTGCCAGCTCACCACGCGGGACTAACGACGAGCAGTACTTC. The genes are TRBV18 and TRBJ2-7; 7 positions match TRBD2. The CDR3 runs 14 residues. CDR1 and CDR2 from the germline V gene are KGHSH and LQKENI. With 1 base clipped from V and 5 bases from J, the junction kept 5 bases outside the gene matches.

The chain recombines TRBV7-3 with TRBJ1-1, with D unclear. Germline values: CDR1 SGHTA, CDR2 FQGTGA. The CDR3 totals 13 residues. Trimming left V 4 bases short and J 6 bases short, with 12 bases between. The CDR3 DNA reads TGTGCCAGCAGCTCCGGACTCCAGGCTGAAGCTTTCTTT. This gives the protein CASSSGLQAEAFF. The whole variable domain, filled in from reference TRBV7-3 and TRBJ1-1, reads GAGVSQTPSNKVTEKGKYVELRCDPISGHTALYWYRQSLGQGPEFLIYFQGTGAADDSGLPNDRFFAVRPEGSVSTLKIQRTERGDSAVYLCASSSGLQAEAFFGQGTRLTVV.